The rows below give T cell receptor beta chains drawn from one sample of a study of vaccination effects on CD4 cells after COVID-19. The assay was immunoSEQ multiplex PCR, and TCRdb's table has in-frame clones only and misses some. The table records some 69,000 clones, 74% of them present only once. Their cognate antigens are unknown. The input for sequencing was CD4+ T cells from PBMCs cultured with HCoV-229E spike peptides, taken after COVID-19 vaccination. The source is a human donor who received a COVID-19 vaccine. Both conserved end residues are part of each CDR3. A D gene is named only where the DNA matches it firmly. Expanded clones get a size class; other rows say once, few or many, or leave the size out.

abundance | j_gene | v_gene | d_gene | CDR3nt | CDR3aa
. | TRBJ1-4 | TRBV4-3 | . | TGCGCCAGCAGCCAAGATCGGAAGGGTGGGGATGAAAAACTGTTTTTT | CASSQDRKGGDEKLFF
. | TRBJ1-1 | TRBV5-1 | . | TGCGCCAGCAGCTTGTACGGCAGGACATGGGGGGACACTGAAGCTTTCTTT | CASSLYGRTWGDTEAFF
. | TRBJ1-2 | TRBV25-1 | . | TGTGCCAGCAGTGAAATGCAGGCCTATGGCTACACCTTC | CASSEMQAYGYTF
few | TRBJ1-2 | TRBV5-1 | . | TGCGCCAGCAGCTTGGAAGGACAAAACTATGGCTACACCTTC | CASSLEGQNYGYTF
. | TRBJ1-5 | TRBV19 | TRBD1 | TGTGCCAGTAGTGGGAGTCAGGGGGGCAATCAGCCCCAGCATTTT | CASSGSQGGNQPQHF
. | TRBJ2-3 | TRBV3-1/TRBV3-2 | . | TGTGCCAGCAGCCAAGATTTTCGGTGGGATACGCAGTATTTT | CASSQDFRWDTQYF
. | TRBJ2-3 | TRBV6-5 | . | TGTGCCAGCAGTTACAGGGGGACACTAACAGATACGCAGTATTTT | CASSYRGTLTDTQYF
. | TRBJ1-5 | TRBV5-4 | . | TGTGCCAGCAGCTTGTATCACAGGGAGGGTCAGCCCCAGCATTTT | CASSLYHREGQPQHF
. | TRBJ1-2 | TRBV5-1 | TRBD1 | TGCGCCAGCAGCTTGGGACAGGGAAGTAACTATGGCTACACCTTC | CASSLGQGSNYGYTF
. | TRBJ2-1 | TRBV24-1 | TRBD1 | TGTGCCACCCGAGGGACAGGGGTTAAGGGTGAGCAGTTCTTC | CATRGTGVKGEQFF
. | TRBJ2-3 | TRBV5-1 | TRBD1 | TGCGCCAGCAGCTTGGCCGGGACAGGGGGTACAGATACGCAGTATTTT | CASSLAGTGGTDTQYF
few | TRBJ1-6 | TRBV3-1/TRBV3-2 | . | TGTGCCAGCAGCCAAGATTGGATAAATTCACCCCTCCACTTT | CASSQDWINSPLHF
. | TRBJ1-5 | TRBV24-1 | . | TGTGCCACAACAGACGATAGCAATCAGCCCCAGCATTTT | CATTDDSNQPQHF
. | TRBJ1-3 | TRBV28 | . | TGTGCCAGCACTACACCCAGGGGCGGTGGGGAAACCCGCATATATTTT | CASTTPRGGGETRIYF